This is a list of T cell receptor beta chains from one sample in a study of T cell responses to AZD1222 COVID-19 vaccine. This table comes from immunoSEQ multiplex PCR, and its TCRdb copy is limited to in-frame clones, with some not included. The data contain more than 95,000 clones, less than 95% of them seen just once; the ten biggest clones take up 7.2%. The material sequenced was peripheral blood, taken on day 0 of AZD1222 vaccination. The receptors were gathered from an adult in good health. Each CDR3 is given with its conserved first and last residue. Fields, in order: V gene, CDR3 length, J gene, CDR3 protein.

>TRBV28|13|TRBJ2-7
CASSPLATYEQYF
>TRBV27|13|TRBJ1-1
CATKAQGGTEAFF
>TRBV6-1|18|TRBJ2-7
CASSDPRDSGRTAYEQYF
>TRBV5-4|14|TRBJ2-2
CASNPGPNTGELFF
>TRBV5-1|15|TRBJ1-5
CASSLGGTGNQPQHF
>TRBV12-3/TRBV12-4|11|TRBJ2-3
CASSLVDTQYF
>TRBV5-1|16|TRBJ2-7
CASSSGLAGGGSEQYF
>TRBV4-1|15|TRBJ1-1
CASSQRGFMNTEAFF
>TRBV6-2/TRBV6-3|14|TRBJ2-3
CASSSPLKADTQYF
>TRBV6-4|15|TRBJ2-1
CASSDGLAGLDEQFF
>TRBV10-3|14|TRBJ1-2
CAISDGQGNYGYTF
>TRBV29-1|14|TRBJ1-2
CSVSLTGAGYGYTF
>TRBV14|14|TRBJ2-1
CASSQDLWSHEQFF
>TRBV14|13|TRBJ1-5
CASSQVGGQPQHF
>TRBV6-5|15|TRBJ2-1
CASKNGLAGGDEQFF
>TRBV6-1|16|TRBJ2-3
CASSARTSGRSDTQYF
>TRBV2|14|TRBJ2-7
CASIPGQGPYEQYF
>TRBV10-3|15|TRBJ1-2
CAISESTRVNYGYTF
>TRBV27|17|TRBJ2-2
CASSPHVRGRAPGELFF
>TRBV28|15|TRBJ1-2
CASSLGGLARRGYTF